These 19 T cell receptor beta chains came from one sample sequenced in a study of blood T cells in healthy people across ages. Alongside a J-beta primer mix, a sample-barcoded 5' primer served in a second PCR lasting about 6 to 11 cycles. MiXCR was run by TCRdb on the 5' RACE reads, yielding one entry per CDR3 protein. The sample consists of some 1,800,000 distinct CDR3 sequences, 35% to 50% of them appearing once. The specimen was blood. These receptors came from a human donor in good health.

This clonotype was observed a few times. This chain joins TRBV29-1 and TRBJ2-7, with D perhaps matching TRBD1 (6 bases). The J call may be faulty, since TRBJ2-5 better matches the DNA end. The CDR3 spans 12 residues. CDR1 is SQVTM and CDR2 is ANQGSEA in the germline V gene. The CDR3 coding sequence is TGCAGCGCAGACTGGGTAGGGGGGACCCAGTACTTC. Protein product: CSADWVGGTQYF.

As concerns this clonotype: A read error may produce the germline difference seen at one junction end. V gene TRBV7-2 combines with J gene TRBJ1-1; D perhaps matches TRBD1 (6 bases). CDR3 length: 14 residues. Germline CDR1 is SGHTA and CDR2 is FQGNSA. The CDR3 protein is CASSFDRLGTEAFF. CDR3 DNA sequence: TGTGCTAGCAGTTTCGACAGGTTGGGGACTGAAGCTTTCTTT.

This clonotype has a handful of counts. Here the CDR3 DNA reads TGTGCCAGCAGTTCCTCGGACCTAGGGGGGACCGGGGAGCTGTTTTTT. Translating gives CASSSSDLGGTGELFF. The chain couples TRBV12-3 or TRBV12-4 to TRBJ2-2; tentatively, D is TRBD1 or TRBD2 (6 bases each). The CDR3 runs to 16 residues. The germline V and J ends were trimmed by 4 bases and 5 bases, with 17 bases remaining between them.

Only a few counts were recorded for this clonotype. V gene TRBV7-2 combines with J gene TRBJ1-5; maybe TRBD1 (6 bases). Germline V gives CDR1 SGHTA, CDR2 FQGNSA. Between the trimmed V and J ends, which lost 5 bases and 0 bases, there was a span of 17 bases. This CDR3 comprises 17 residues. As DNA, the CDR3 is TGTGCCAGCAGCCCCCAGACAGGAGATTATAGCAATCAGCCCCAGCATTTT. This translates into CASSPQTGDYSNQPQHF. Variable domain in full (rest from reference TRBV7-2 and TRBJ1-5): GAGVSQSPSNKVTEKGKDVELRCDPISGHTALYWYRQSLGQGLEFLIYFQGNSAPDKSGLPSDRFSAERTGGSVSTLTIQRTQQEDSAVYLCASSPQTGDYSNQPQHFGDGTRLSIL.

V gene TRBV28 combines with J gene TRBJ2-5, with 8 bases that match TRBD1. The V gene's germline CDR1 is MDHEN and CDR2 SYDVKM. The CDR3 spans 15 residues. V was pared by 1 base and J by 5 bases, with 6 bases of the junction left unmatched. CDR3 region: CASSLYQGARETQYF. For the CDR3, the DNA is TGTGCCAGCAGTTTATATCAGGGGGCACGGGAGACCCAGTACTTC. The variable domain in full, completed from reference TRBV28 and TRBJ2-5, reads DVKVTQSSRYLVKRTGEKVFLECVQDMDHENMFWYRQDPGLGLRLIYFSYDVKMKEKGDIPEGYSVSREKKERFSLILESASTNQTSMYLCASSLYQGARETQYFGPGTRLLVL.

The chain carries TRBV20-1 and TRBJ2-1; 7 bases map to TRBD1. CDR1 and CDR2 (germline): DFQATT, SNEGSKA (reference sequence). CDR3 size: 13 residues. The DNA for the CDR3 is TGCAGCCCTTGGGACAGCCCGAACAATGAGCAGTTCTTC. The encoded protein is CSPWDSPNNEQFF.

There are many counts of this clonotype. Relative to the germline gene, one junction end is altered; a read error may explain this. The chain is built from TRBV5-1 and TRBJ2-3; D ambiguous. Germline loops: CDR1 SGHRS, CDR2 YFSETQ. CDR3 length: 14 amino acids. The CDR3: CASSLRPSTDTQYF. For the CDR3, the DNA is TGTGCCAGCAGCTTACGGCCTAGCACAGATACGCAGTATTTT.

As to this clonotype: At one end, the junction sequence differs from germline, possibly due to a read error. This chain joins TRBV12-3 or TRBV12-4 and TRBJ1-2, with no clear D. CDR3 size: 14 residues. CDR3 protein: CTSSPGLGDYGYTF. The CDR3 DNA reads TGTACCAGCAGCCCTGGACTCGGAGACTATGGCTACACCTTC.

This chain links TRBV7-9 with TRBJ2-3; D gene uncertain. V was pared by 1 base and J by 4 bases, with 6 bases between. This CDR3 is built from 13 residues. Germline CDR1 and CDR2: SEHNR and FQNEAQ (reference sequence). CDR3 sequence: CASSLDWPDTQYF. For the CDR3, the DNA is TGTGCCAGCAGCTTAGACTGGCCAGATACGCAGTATTTT.

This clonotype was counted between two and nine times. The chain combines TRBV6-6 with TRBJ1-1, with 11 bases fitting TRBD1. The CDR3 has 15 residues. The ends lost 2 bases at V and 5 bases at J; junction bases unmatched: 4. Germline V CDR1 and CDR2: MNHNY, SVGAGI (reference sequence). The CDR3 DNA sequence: TGTGCCAGCAGTTACCGGGGACAGGGGGGGACTGAAGCTTTCTTT. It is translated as CASSYRGQGGTEAFF.

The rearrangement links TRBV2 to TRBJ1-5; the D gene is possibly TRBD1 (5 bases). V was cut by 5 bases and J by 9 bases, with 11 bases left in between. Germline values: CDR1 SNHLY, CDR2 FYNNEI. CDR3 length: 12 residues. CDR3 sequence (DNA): TGTGCCAGCAGTCTTGACGGGGGGCCCCAGCATTTT. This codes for CASSLDGGPQHF.

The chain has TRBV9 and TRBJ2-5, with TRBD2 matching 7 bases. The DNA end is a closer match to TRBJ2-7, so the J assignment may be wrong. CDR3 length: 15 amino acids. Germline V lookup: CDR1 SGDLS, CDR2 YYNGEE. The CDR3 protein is CASSPQAGIFYEQYF. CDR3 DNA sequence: TGTGCCAGCAGCCCCCAAGCGGGGATATTCTACGAGCAGTACTTC.

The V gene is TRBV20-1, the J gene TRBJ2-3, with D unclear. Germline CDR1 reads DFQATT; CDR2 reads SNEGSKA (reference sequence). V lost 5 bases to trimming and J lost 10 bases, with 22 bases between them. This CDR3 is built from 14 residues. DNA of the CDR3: TGCAGTGCTTCTAAGACTCGCCCGAGCGATGCGCAGTATTTT. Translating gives CSASKTRPSDAQYF.

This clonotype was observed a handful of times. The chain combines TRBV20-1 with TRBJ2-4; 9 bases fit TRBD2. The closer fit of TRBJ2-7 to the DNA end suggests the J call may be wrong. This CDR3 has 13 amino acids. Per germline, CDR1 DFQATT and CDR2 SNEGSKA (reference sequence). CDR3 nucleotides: TGCAGTGCCTCCGCGGGGGGGACCTACGAGCAGTACTTC. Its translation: CSASAGGTYEQYF.

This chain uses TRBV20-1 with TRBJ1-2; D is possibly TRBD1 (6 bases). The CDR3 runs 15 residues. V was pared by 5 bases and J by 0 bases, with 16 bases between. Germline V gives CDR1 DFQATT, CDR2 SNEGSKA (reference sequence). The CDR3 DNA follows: TGCAGTGCTCGTGATACAGGGCTGCCTAACTATGGCTACACCTTC. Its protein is CSARDTGLPNYGYTF.

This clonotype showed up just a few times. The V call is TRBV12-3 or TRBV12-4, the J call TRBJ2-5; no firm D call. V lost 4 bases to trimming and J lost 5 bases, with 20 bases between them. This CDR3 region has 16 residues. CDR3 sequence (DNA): TGTGCCAGCAGTTCCGAAACAGTCCCCGCGCGGGAGACCCAGTACTTC. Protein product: CASSSETVPARETQYF.

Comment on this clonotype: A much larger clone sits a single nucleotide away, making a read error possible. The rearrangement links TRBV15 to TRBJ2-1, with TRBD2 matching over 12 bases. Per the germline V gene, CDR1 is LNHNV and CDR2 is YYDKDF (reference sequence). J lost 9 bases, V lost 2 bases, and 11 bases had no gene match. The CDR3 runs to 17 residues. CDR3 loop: CATSRSTGTSGPGEQFF. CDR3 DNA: TGTGCCACCAGCAGAAGCACCGGGACTAGCGGGCCTGGTGAGCAGTTCTTC. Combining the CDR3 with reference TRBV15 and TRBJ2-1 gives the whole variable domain DAMVIQNPRYQVTQFGKPVTLSCSQTLNHNVMYWYQQKSSQAPKLLFHYYDKDFNNEADTPDNFQSRRPNTSFCFLDIRSPGLGDTAMYLCATSRSTGTSGPGEQFFGPGTRLTVL.

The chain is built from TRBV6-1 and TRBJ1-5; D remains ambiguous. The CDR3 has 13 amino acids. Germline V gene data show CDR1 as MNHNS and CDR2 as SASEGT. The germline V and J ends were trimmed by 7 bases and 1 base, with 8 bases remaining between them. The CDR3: CASKGWSNQPQHF. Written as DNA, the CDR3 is TGTGCCAGCAAGGGTTGGAGCAATCAGCCCCAGCATTTT.

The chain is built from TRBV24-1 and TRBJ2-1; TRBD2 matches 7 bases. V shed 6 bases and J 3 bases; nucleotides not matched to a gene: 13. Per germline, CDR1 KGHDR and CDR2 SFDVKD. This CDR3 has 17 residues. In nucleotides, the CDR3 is TGTGCCACCAGTCCTCGTGGGTCTCGGGGGGACTACAATGAGCAGTTCTTC. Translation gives CATSPRGSRGDYNEQFF.